Sequencing of this T cell receptor beta chain was carried out in a study of cytomegalovirus exposure and HLA in healthy donors (TCRdb year 2017). The study in broad terms: The 500 to 700 repertoires of the first cohort and the roughly 120 validation repertoires were produced on the same platform, according to a later analysis. The aim of the study was to test whether cataloging public T cell receptors could identify signatures of past pathogen exposure. Besides the first cohort of some 670 subjects, a separate validation cohort made up of over a hundred different subjects was used. High-throughput TCR immunosequencing, statistical association of individual TCRs with disease status, and machine learning were combined to predict cytomegalovirus infection status. Study-wide findings and limitations: In vitro tests confirmed that a few of the cytomegalovirus-associated TCR beta chains recognize cytomegalovirus antigens. The classifier was reported to diagnose cytomegalovirus status with high specificity and sensitivity in both the original and validation cohorts. All 120 or so repertoires were used to score co-occurrence in the validation cohort in a later analysis, because that analysis had no HLA typing for the cohort. A total of 164 TCR beta chains were listed by the study as associated with cytomegalovirus. Most TCR sequences were seen in very few donors, while some public TCRs were found in many individuals. A later analysis found that TCRs clustered in the first cohort also tended to co-occur in the 95 to 150 validation repertoires, with about 94% of cluster scores above 0. According to the authors, the approach could potentially be generalized to other disease states and immunological phenotypes.

As concerns this clone: Its antigen specificity is not known. Qualities for individual bases were not recorded, and no much larger clone is one base off.

Donors formed part of the validation cohort, which comprised some 120 subjects and was distinct from the first cohort of under 800 subjects. The CDR3 holds 15 amino acids from the cysteine to the phenylalanine. The only DNA kept is the CDR3, 45 bases in frame from the first base. In the germline V gene, CDR1 corresponds to MNHNS and CDR2 to SASEGT. For this chain, trimming is 6 bases at the V end and 12 bases at the J end, and the number of junction bases without a gene match is 11. Libraries were constructed by the immunoSEQ multiplex PCR assay. Under the source paper's analysis protocol: A statistical classification framework was built to diagnose cytomegalovirus status from the catalog of TCR beta chain sequences. Sourced from immuneACCESS, this table was stored by TCRdb with only in-frame sequences that have V and J called. A share of the clones is absent; for the studies checked, an unresolved V gene accounts for under half, and the remainder has no known explanation. That table is the source of V, J and clone size, and D and trimming were worked out from the DNA. The sample table holds approximately 170,000 clones, of which about 89% were seen once. Of the sample, 3% to 3.5% falls within the top ten clones.

The sequenced material came from PBMCs. The chain is made from TRBV6-1 and TRBJ1-6, with 10 bases in between that match TRBD1. This TCR was sampled from a woman between 18 and 29 years old in good health and CMV-seropositive. This receptor carries the CDR3 CASSIEGTGEVPLHF. The bases are TGTGCCAGCAGCATAGAAGGGACAGGGGAGGTACCCCTCCACTTT.